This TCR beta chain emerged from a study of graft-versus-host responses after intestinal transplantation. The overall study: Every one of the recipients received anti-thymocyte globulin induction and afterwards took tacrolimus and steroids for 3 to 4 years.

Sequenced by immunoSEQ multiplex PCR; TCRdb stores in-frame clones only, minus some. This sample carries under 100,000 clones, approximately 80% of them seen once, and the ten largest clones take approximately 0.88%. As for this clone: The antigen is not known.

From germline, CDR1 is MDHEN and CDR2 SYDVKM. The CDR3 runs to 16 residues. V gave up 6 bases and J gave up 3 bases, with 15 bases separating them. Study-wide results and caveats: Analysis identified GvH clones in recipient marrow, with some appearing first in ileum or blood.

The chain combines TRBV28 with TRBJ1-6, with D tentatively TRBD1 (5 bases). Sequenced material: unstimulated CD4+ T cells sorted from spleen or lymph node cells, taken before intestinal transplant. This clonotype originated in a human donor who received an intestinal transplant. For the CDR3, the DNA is TGTGCCAGCAGACCCCCGTCAGGGTACTATAATTCACCCCTCCACTTT. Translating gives CASRPPSGYYNSPLHF.